The 20 T cell receptor beta chains listed next were all sequenced from one sample in a study of neurological immune-mediated disorders. One entry per CDR3 protein results from TCRdb running MiXCR on the 5' RACE reads. The sample contains fewer than 90,000 distinct CDR3 sequences, roughly 5.6% of which appear only once. The specimen was PBMCs. These receptors were obtained from a man between 18 and 29 years old with multiple sclerosis.

At least ten counts were recorded for this clonotype. The chain recombines TRBV28 with TRBJ1-4; 9 bases align to TRBD1. The germline gives CDR1 MDHEN, CDR2 SYDVKM. The CDR3 extends over 14 amino acids. J was trimmed by 8 bases and V by 7 bases; bases with no gene match: 8. The CDR3 DNA follows: TGTGCCAGCACGCGGGACAGGGTGGGCGAAAAACTGTTTTTT. Residues: CASTRDRVGEKLFF.

This chain connects TRBV29-1 to TRBJ2-1; TRBD1 aligns across 8 bases. Unmatched junction bases numbered 6, after V lost 4 bases and J lost 1 base. Looked up from germline, CDR1 is SQVTM and CDR2 is ANQGSEA. The length of the CDR3 is 15 residues. The CDR3 nucleotides read TGCAGCGTTGTAGGACAGGGTGGTTCCTACAATGAGCAGTTCTTC. Translated, it gives CSVVGQGGSYNEQFF.

At least ten counts were recorded for this clonotype. The V and J genes are TRBV5-6 and TRBJ2-3; 11 nucleotides line up with TRBD2. J gave up 7 bases and V 4 bases, and 8 bases lay outside the gene matches. The CDR3 consists of 15 residues. Germline lookup yields CDR1 SGHDT and CDR2 YYEEEE. CDR3 in DNA: TGTGCCAGCAGCGTAGCAAGACTAGCGGGGAATACGCAGTATTTT. Protein product: CASSVARLAGNTQYF. The full variable domain, in which reference TRBV5-6 and TRBJ2-3 provide the parts outside the CDR3, is DAGVTQSPTHLIKTRGQQVTLRCSPKSGHDTVSWYQQALGQGPQFIFQYYEEEERQRGNFPDRFSGHQFPNYSSELNVNALLLGDSALYLCASSVARLAGNTQYFGPGTRLTVL.

This clonotype was observed at least ten times. The genes are TRBV5-1 and TRBJ1-1; the D gene is possibly TRBD1 (6 bases). The V gene's germline CDR1 is SGHRS and CDR2 YFSETQ. CDR3 length: 14 residues. V gave up 4 bases and J gave up 4 bases, with 14 bases separating them. This chain's CDR3 is CASSEQGRVTEAFF. CDR3 DNA sequence: TGCGCCAGCAGCGAGCAGGGGAGGGTCACTGAAGCTTTCTTT.

Concerning this clonotype: This may arise from a read error, as a much more abundant clone is one base away. The chain recombines TRBV5-6 with TRBJ1-4; D is uncertain. The CDR3 sequence is 12 residues long. CDR1 is SGHDT, CDR2 YYEEEE, per germline. Trimming took 4 bases from V and 4 from J, leaving 5 bases between them. For the CDR3, the DNA is TGTGCCAGCAGCAAGGATAATGAAAAACTGTTTTTT. Residues: CASSKDNEKLFF.

This clonotype was detected ten times or more. Written as DNA, the CDR3 is TGTGCCAGCAGCAGTCAAAGTTATGGCTACACCTTC. This translates into CASSSQSYGYTF. The chain links TRBV5-6 to TRBJ1-2; D not certain. The V end lost 4 bases, the J end lost 5 bases, and 9 bases lay between the germline ends. This CDR3 has 12 amino acids. Germline V gene lookup returns CDR1 SGHDT and CDR2 YYEEEE.

This clonotype was seen ten or more times. This sequence joins TRBV27 and TRBJ1-5; 7 bases match TRBD1. The germline V gene encodes CDR1 MNHEY and CDR2 SMNVEV (reference sequence). V was clipped by 2 bases and J by 4 bases; unmatched bases: 14. There are 18 residues in the CDR3. CDR3 in amino acids: CASSLRGGTVVPNQPQHF. The CDR3, as DNA: TGTGCCAGCAGTTTACGCGGGGGGACAGTTGTTCCTAATCAGCCCCAGCATTTT.

This clonotype has ten or more counts. J is TRBJ2-7 and V is TRBV3-1; 8 bases are a match to TRBD1. The CDR3 loop spans 16 amino acids. The germline V gene encodes CDR1 LGHDT and CDR2 YNNKEL (reference sequence). Germline trimming cut 0 bases from V and 1 base from J; bases unmatched to any gene: 5. The CDR3, as DNA: TGTGCCAGCAGCCAAGAGTCAGGGGACAGGTCCTACGAGCAGTACTTC. The encoded protein is CASSQESGDRSYEQYF.

This clonotype was recorded at least ten times. The J gene is TRBJ2-1, the V gene TRBV20-1, with 10 bases matching TRBD2. Germline lookup yields CDR1 DFQATT and CDR2 SNEGSKA (reference sequence). Trimming at V came to 3 bases and at J to 10 bases, leaving 9 bases not matched to a gene. The CDR3 spans 14 residues. DNA for the CDR3: TGCAGTGCTAGGAGGCCTCCGACTAGCGGGGAGCAGTTCTTC. Translating gives CSARRPPTSGEQFF.

The sample holds many counts of this clonotype. The rearrangement uses TRBV4-3 and TRBJ2-3; 9 nucleotides line up with TRBD2. The CDR3 is 16 residues long. CDR1 LGHNA and CDR2 YSLEER come from the germline V gene. V dropped 4 bases and J dropped 3; count of bases not matched to a gene: 8. The CDR3: CASSPSRTSATDTQYF. Written as DNA, the CDR3 is TGCGCCAGCAGCCCTTCGAGGACTAGCGCGACAGATACGCAGTATTTT.

This clonotype was picked up many times. V and J are TRBV20-1 and TRBJ2-3; D might be TRBD1 (5 bases). V lost 5 bases and J 5 bases, leaving 17 bases between the germline ends. The CDR3 totals 14 residues. From germline, CDR1 is DFQATT and CDR2 SNEGSKA (reference sequence). The CDR3 is CSARGPNQGDTQYF. CDR3 bases: TGCAGTGCTCGCGGACCTAACCAGGGAGATACGCAGTATTTT.

This clonotype occurred a few times. A much larger clone differs by one base, so this may be a read error. The genes are TRBV6-5 and TRBJ1-3; a possible D gene is TRBD1 (6 bases). Per germline, CDR1 MNHEY and CDR2 SVGAGI. This CDR3 has 16 amino acids. In nucleotides, the CDR3 is TGTGCCAGCAGTTACCAACAGGGAGTCTCTGGAAAAACCATATATTTT. This codes for CASSYQQGVSGKTIYF.

This clonotype has a handful of counts. Sequence at one end of the junction differs from germline and may be a read error. The J gene is TRBJ1-5, the V gene TRBV6-2 or TRBV6-3, with D unresolved. The CDR3 covers 12 residues. From germline, CDR1 is MNHEY and CDR2 SVGEGT. In nucleotides, the CDR3 is TGTGCCAGCAGTTTGAGACCCCAGCCCCAGAATTTT. Its translation: CASSLRPQPQNF.

Regarding this clonotype: Relative to the germline gene, one junction end is altered; a read error may explain this. The V gene is TRBV12-3 or TRBV12-4, the J gene TRBJ1-6, with D perhaps TRBD1 (5 bases). The CDR3 is 15 amino acids. The CDR3 region is CASSLASTVASPLNF. CDR3 DNA sequence: TGTGCCAGCAGTTTAGCGTCGACAGTGGCGTCACCCCTCAACTTT.

This clonotype has more than one count but fewer than ten. An end of the junction does not agree with germline; a read error may underlie this. The chain combines TRBV20-1 with TRBJ1-6, with D hard to call. CDR1 and CDR2 (germline): DFQATT, SNEGSKA (reference sequence). CDR3 length: 16 amino acids. The CDR3 DNA reads as TGCAGTGCTAGAGATACGACGAACTCCTATAATTCACCCCTCAACTTT. Translating gives CSARDTTNSYNSPLNF.

Many counts were recorded for this clonotype. This chain uses TRBV5-1 with TRBJ2-1, with 10 bases matching TRBD1. The germline gives CDR1 SGHRS, CDR2 YFSETQ. V dropped 1 base and J dropped 7; count of bases not matched to a gene: 8. The length of the CDR3 is 16 residues. The CDR3 here is CASSLYSGTGVNEQFF. The CDR3 bases are TGCGCCAGCAGCTTGTACTCCGGGACAGGGGTGAATGAGCAGTTCTTC. Combining the CDR3 with reference TRBV5-1 and TRBJ2-1 gives the whole variable domain KAGVTQTPRYLIKTRGQQVTLSCSPISGHRSVSWYQQTPGQGLQFLFEYFSETQRNKGNFPGRFSGRQFSNSRSEMNVSTLELGDSALYLCASSLYSGTGVNEQFFGPGTRLTVL.

This clonotype is deemed medium-sized (0.01 to 0.1%). The rearrangement uses TRBV2 and TRBJ1-6; D not resolved. Looked up from germline, CDR1 is SNHLY and CDR2 is FYNNEI. V dropped 3 bases and J dropped 9 bases, with 15 bases sitting between them. The CDR3 totals 15 residues. CDR3 loop: CASSERPTVGSPLHF. Here the CDR3 DNA reads TGTGCCAGCAGTGAGAGGCCGACCGTCGGTTCACCCCTCCACTTT.

In this sample, this clonotype turned up many times. This chain connects TRBV20-1 to TRBJ2-1; tentatively, D is TRBD1 (6 bases). V lost 1 base to trimming and J lost 0 bases, with 10 bases between them. The CDR3 loop spans 15 amino acids. CDR1 DFQATT and CDR2 SNEGSKA come from the germline V gene (reference sequence). Here the CDR3 DNA reads TGCAGTGCTAGAGGGACAGACAGCTCCTACAATGAGCAGTTCTTC. Translated: CSARGTDSSYNEQFF.

This clonotype was counted at least ten times. V is TRBV4-2 and J is TRBJ2-1; no clear D. Looked up from germline, CDR1 is LGHNA and CDR2 is YNFKEQ. Trimming left V 0 bases short and J 8 bases short, with 11 bases between. The CDR3 covers 14 residues. CDR3 coding DNA: TGTGCCAGCAGCCAAGATAGGGCAGGCGATGAGCAGTTCTTC. Translating it yields CASSQDRAGDEQFF.

The chain recombines TRBV19 with TRBJ2-1; 8 nucleotides match TRBD1. The CDR3 loop spans 15 amino acids. J gave up 1 base and V 5 bases, and 4 bases lay outside the gene matches. CDR1 and CDR2 (germline): LNHDA, SQIVND (reference sequence). CDR3 in DNA: TGTGCCAGTAGTCAGACAGGGGATTCCTACAATGAGCAGTTCTTC. As protein: CASSQTGDSYNEQFF.